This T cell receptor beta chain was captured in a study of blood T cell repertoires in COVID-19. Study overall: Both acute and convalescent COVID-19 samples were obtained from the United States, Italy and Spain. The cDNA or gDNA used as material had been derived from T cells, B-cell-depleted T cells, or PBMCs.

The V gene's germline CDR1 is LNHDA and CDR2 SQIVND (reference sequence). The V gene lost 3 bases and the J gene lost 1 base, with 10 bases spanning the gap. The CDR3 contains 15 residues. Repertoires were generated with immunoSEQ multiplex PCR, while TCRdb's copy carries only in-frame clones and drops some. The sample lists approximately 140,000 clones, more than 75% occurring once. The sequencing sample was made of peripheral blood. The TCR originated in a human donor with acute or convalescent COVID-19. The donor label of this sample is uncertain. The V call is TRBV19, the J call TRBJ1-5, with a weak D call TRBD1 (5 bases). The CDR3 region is CASSIRGASNQPQHF. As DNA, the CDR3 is TGTGCCAGTAGTATTCGCGGGGCGAGCAATCAGCCCCAGCATTTT.